A single T cell receptor (beta chain) is shown here with its context. As yet, its antigen is unknown. TCRdb's table, derived via immunoSEQ multiplex PCR, lists solely in-frame clones and lacks some. The sample yields 70,000 to 95,000 clones, more than 70% seen once. This sample was taken from a study of identifying expanded T cells in peripheral blood. Overall study findings and caveats: Variance in clone template counts between two-week samples significantly increased with total template count across all healthy donors. Roughly 1.2 clones differed between technical replicates, versus about 17 and 20 over time.

The length of the CDR3 is 12 residues. Trimming stripped 0 bases from V and 7 bases from J, with 7 bases between. CDR1 is SNHLY, CDR2 FYNNEI, per germline. The specimen sequenced was blood. The clonotype was recovered from a person aged 18 to 75 in good health. V and J are TRBV2 and TRBJ2-7, with D unresolved. The CDR3 DNA reads TGTGCCAGCAGTGAAGCGCAAGGGGAGCAGTACTTC. This sequence encodes CASSEAQGEQYF. The full variable domain, completed using reference TRBV2 and TRBJ2-7, is EPEVTQTPSHQVTQMGQEVILRCVPISNHLYFYWYRQILGQKVEFLVSFYNNEISEKSEIFDDQFSVERPDGSNFTLKIRSTKLEDSAMYFCASSEAQGEQYFGPGTRLTVT.